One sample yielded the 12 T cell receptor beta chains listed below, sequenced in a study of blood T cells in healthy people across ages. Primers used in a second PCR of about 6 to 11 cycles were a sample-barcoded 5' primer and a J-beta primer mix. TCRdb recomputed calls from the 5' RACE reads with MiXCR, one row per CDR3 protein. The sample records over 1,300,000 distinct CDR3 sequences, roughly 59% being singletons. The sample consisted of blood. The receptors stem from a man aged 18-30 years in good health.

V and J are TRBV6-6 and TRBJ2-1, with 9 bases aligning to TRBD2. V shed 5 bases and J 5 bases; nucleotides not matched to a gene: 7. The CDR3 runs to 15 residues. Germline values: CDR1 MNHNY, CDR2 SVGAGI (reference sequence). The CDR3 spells CASSPTSGPNNEQFF. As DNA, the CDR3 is TGTGCCAGCAGTCCGACTAGCGGCCCTAACAATGAGCAGTTCTTC.

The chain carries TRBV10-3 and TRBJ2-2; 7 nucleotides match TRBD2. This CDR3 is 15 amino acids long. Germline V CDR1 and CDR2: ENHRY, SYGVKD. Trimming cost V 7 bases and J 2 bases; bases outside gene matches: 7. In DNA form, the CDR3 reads TGTGCCATCAATAGAGCGGGACCCAACACCGGGGAGCTGTTTTTT. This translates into CAINRAGPNTGELFF.

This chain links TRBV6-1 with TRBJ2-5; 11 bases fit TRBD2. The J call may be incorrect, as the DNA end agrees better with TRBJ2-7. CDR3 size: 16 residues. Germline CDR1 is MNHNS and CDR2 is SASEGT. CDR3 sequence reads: CASSENGLAGIYEQYF. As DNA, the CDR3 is TGTGCCAGCAGTGAAAACGGACTAGCGGGTATCTACGAGCAGTACTTC.

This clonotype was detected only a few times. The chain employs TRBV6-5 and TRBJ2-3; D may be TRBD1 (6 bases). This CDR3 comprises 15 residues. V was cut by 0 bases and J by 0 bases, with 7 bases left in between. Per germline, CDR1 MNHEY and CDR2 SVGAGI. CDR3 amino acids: CASSYSRGSTDTQYF. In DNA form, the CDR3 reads TGTGCCAGCAGTTACTCGAGGGGGAGCACAGATACGCAGTATTTT.

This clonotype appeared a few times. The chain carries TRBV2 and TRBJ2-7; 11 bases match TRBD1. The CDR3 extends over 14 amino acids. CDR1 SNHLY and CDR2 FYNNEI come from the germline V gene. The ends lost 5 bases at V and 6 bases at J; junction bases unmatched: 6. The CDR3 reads CASSPDRGQGEQYF. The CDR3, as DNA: TGTGCCAGCAGTCCGGACAGGGGGCAAGGCGAGCAGTACTTC.

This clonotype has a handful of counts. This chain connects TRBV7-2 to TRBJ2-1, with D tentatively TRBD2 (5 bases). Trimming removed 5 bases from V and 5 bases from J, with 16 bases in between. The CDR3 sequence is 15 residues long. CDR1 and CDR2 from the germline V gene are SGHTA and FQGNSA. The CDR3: CASSPRTPPDNEQFF. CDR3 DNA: TGTGCCAGCAGCCCGCGGACTCCCCCTGACAATGAGCAGTTCTTC.

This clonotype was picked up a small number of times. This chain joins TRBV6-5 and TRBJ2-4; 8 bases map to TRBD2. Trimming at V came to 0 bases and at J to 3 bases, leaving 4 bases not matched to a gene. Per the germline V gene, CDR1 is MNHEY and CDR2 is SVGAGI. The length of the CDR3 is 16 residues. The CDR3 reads CASSYSGRGDKNIQYF. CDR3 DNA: TGTGCCAGCAGTTACTCTGGGCGGGGGGACAAAAACATTCAGTACTTC.

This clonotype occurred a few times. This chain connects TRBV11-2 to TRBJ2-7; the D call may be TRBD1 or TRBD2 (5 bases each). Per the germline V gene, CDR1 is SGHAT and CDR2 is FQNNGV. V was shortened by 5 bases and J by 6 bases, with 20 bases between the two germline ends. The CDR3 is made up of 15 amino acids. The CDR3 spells CASSPLGAVGVEQYF. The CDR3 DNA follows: TGTGCCAGCAGCCCTCTCGGGGCAGTTGGTGTCGAGCAGTACTTC.

CDR3 loop: CASSYCGAFF. The CDR3 DNA reads TGTGCCAGCAGTTACTGTGGAGCTTTCTTT. The chain links TRBV6-5 to TRBJ1-1; D not certain. The CDR3 is made up of 10 amino acids. The V gene's germline CDR1 is MNHEY and CDR2 SVGAGI. V was shortened by 1 base and J by 10 bases, with 4 bases between the two germline ends.

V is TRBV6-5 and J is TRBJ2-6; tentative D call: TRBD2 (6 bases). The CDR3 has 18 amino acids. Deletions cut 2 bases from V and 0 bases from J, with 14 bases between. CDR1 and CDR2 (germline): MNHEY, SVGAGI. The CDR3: CASSYTVGGISGANVLTF. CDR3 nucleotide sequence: TGTGCCAGCAGTTACACAGTGGGGGGAATCTCTGGGGCCAACGTCCTGACTTTC.

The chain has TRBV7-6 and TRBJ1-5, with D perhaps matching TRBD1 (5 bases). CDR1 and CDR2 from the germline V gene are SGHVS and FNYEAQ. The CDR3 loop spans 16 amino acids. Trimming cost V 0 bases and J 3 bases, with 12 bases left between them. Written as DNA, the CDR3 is TGTGCCAGCAGCTTAGCGCCACAGGCGATCAATCAGCCCCAGCATTTT. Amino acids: CASSLAPQAINQPQHF.

This CDR3 is CASSLGLAEIYEQYF. The CDR3 DNA reads TGTGCCAGCAGTCTCGGACTAGCGGAGATCTACGAGCAGTACTTC. This chain joins TRBV27 and TRBJ2-7, with 10 nucleotides matching TRBD2. CDR1 is MNHEY and CDR2 is SMNVEV in the germline V gene (reference sequence). After removal of 5 bases from V and 3 bases from J, the junction contained 7 bases not matched to a gene. CDR3 length equals 15 residues.